The entry below gives a single T cell receptor (beta chain) sequence along with its context. What it binds is unknown. Only in-frame clones appear in the TCRdb table, and some are missing; sequencing was by immunoSEQ multiplex PCR. The data show fewer than 200,000 clones, 92% seen once. This entry comes from a study of T cell responses to AZD1222 COVID-19 vaccine. Study outcomes and limitations: Two AZD1222 doses significantly raised spike-specific TCR breadth and depth over controls. There were vaccine-associated CD4 TCRs across spike, dominant at 160-218 and 743-854. Seropositive AZD1222 recipients at baseline numbered only 6 or 7. Of spike-specific TCRs, nearly half reportedly target regions left unmutated in variants.

Sequences were derived from peripheral blood, sampled on day 0 of MenACWY control vaccination. This TCR was recovered from an adult in good health.

Here the CDR3 DNA reads TGTGCCAGCAGCGAGGGGGGGCAGTTCCACGAGCAGTACTTC. Amino acid sequence: CASSEGGQFHEQYF. The rearrangement links TRBV9 to TRBJ2-7, with D perhaps TRBD2 (7 bases). The germline V and J ends were trimmed by 3 bases and 5 bases, with 15 bases remaining between them. Germline lookup yields CDR1 SGDLS and CDR2 YYNGEE. The CDR3 has 14 amino acids.